These T cell receptor beta chains were read from a single sample in a study of blood T cell repertoires in COVID-19. Only in-frame clones appear in the TCRdb table, and some are missing; sequencing was by immunoSEQ multiplex PCR. The table lists over 100,000 clones, about nine tenths of them singletons. Material for sequencing was peripheral blood. Every receptor here comes from a man in his forties with acute or convalescent COVID-19. Each CDR3 is given with its conserved first and last residue. The D gene is left open where the match is weak. Size tells how often a clone was seen (once, few, many) or the class of an expanded clone, and some rows leave it out.

TRBV4-1	TRBD1	TRBJ1-5	-	TGCGCCAGCAGCCAAACAGGGGCGGGCAATCAGCCCCAGCATTTT	CASSQTGAGNQPQHF
TRBV29-1	-	TRBJ1-4	-	TGCAGCGTTGCCGGGGGGGTAGGCGTAGAAGAAAAACTGTTTTTT	CSVAGGVGVEEKLFF
TRBV19	TRBD1	TRBJ2-3	-	TGTGCCAGTAGTATCCTCAGGGGGTTGGGCACAGATACGCAGTATTTT	CASSILRGLGTDTQYF
TRBV18	TRBD2	TRBJ2-7	-	TGTGCCAGCTCACCACCGCCTAGAGAATATGGGACTAGTGAGTCTCTCTACGAGCAGTACTTC	CASSPPPREYGTSESLYEQYF
TRBV4-2	TRBD1	TRBJ1-1	-	TGTGCCAGCAGCCGAGACTCGACAGGGGGAGTGAACACTGAAGCTTTCTTT	CASSRDSTGGVNTEAFF
TRBV9	-	TRBJ2-2	-	TGTGCCAGCAGCGTACTAGACCTTTTCACAACGAACACCGGGGAGCTGTTTTTT	CASSVLDLFTTNTGELFF
TRBV7-9	-	TRBJ1-1	-	TGTGCCAGCAATAAGGGAGCGAAGCCCACTGAAGCTTTCTTT	CASNKGAKPTEAFF
TRBV5-1	TRBD1	TRBJ1-2	-	TGCGCCAGCAGCGCCACAGGGGGCGACGGCTACACCTTC	CASSATGGDGYTF
TRBV10-3	-	TRBJ1-2	-	TGTGCCATCAGCCCTCCCGGGGTGGAGAATGGCTACACCTTC	CAISPPGVENGYTF
TRBV11-2	-	TRBJ2-1	-	TGTGCCAGCAGCTTAGGAGGGTCGAACTACAATGAGCAGTTCTTC	CASSLGGSNYNEQFF
TRBV30	TRBD1	TRBJ1-1	-	TGTGCCTGGGGGACAGGCATGAACACTGAAGCTTTCTTT	CAWGTGMNTEAFF
TRBV5-1	-	TRBJ1-1	-	TGCGCCAGCAGCTTGGTAGATTTGAACACTGAAGCTTTCTTT	CASSLVDLNTEAFF
TRBV5-1	TRBD1	TRBJ2-1	-	TGCGCCAGCAGCTACGACCCGGGACAGGGGCTTAATGAGCAGTTCTTC	CASSYDPGQGLNEQFF
TRBV6-5	-	TRBJ1-5	once	TGTGCCGTCGGGGGCAATCAGCCCCAGCATTTT	CAVGGNQPQHF
TRBV19	-	TRBJ2-4	-	TGTGCCAGTAGTATGAGTGGGGGCTTGGCCAAAAACATTCAGTACTTC	CASSMSGGLAKNIQYF
TRBV19	-	TRBJ2-1	-	TGTGCCAGTAGTATTTTAGGAGGAAATGAGCAGTTCTTC	CASSILGGNEQFF
TRBV19	-	TRBJ1-4	-	TGTGCCAGTAACCCACGTCGGGGGGGAGAAAAACTGTTTTTT	CASNPRRGGEKLFF
TRBV14	-	TRBJ1-4	-	TGTGCCAGCAGTCCAGGGGTCCTTTTTGAAAAACTGTTTTTT	CASSPGVLFEKLFF
TRBV4-2	-	TRBJ1-2	-	TGTGCCAGCAGCCAAGTGGGAGATGGCTACACCTTC	CASSQVGDGYTF
TRBV6-2/TRBV6-3	TRBD1	TRBJ1-5	-	TGTGCCAGCAGCCCTCGGACAGGGGGCATAGAGCCCCAGCATTTT	CASSPRTGGIEPQHF
TRBV10-1	-	TRBJ1-2	-	TGCGCCAGCAGTGAGTCGGGAGGGGGGATGCATGGCTACACCTTC	CASSESGGGMHGYTF
TRBV5-4	-	TRBJ2-5	-	TGTGCCAGCAGCCTTACAGGGTTAGAGACCCAGTACTTC	CASSLTGLETQYF
TRBV7-2	TRBD2	TRBJ2-7	once	TGTGCCAGCAGCTTACGACTAGCGGGGGGGCGCTACGAGCAGTACTTC	CASSLRLAGGRYEQYF
TRBV6-5	-	TRBJ1-1	-	TGTGCCAGCAGTTACCCCAACGGTGAAGCTTTCTTT	CASSYPNGEAFF
TRBV5-1	TRBD2	TRBJ2-3	-	TGCGCCAGCAGCTTGGGACTAGCGGGGGACGCCGTCTATACGCAGTATTTT	CASSLGLAGDAVYTQYF
TRBV24-1	-	TRBJ1-5	-	TGTGCCACCAGTGACCGAGGCAATCAGCCCCAGCATTTT	CATSDRGNQPQHF
TRBV18	-	TRBJ1-1	-	TGTGCCAGCTCACCACCGCTTGAACTCACTGAAGCTTTCTTT	CASSPPLELTEAFF
TRBV5-6	-	TRBJ2-7	once	TGTGCCAGCAAGACATCCGGGACTCTCTACGAGCAGTACTTC	CASKTSGTLYEQYF
TRBV2	-	TRBJ2-1	once	TGTGCCAGTAGGCTAGCTGACGCCTACAATGAGCAGTTCTTC	CASRLADAYNEQFF
TRBV9	TRBD1	TRBJ1-3	-	TGTGCCAGCAGCGTAGGGACAGGGAACTCTGGAAACACCATATATTTT	CASSVGTGNSGNTIYF
TRBV7-9	TRBD1	TRBJ1-5	few	TGTGCCAGCAGCAAGGACAGGGGGAGCAATCAGCCCCAGCATTTT	CASSKDRGSNQPQHF
TRBV24-1	-	TRBJ1-1	-	TGTGCCACCAGGGGGGGGGTCACTGAAGCTTTCTTT	CATRGGVTEAFF
TRBV27	TRBD2	TRBJ2-1	-	TGTGCCAGCAGTATCACGACTAGCGGGGATGAGCAGTTCTTC	CASSITTSGDEQFF
TRBV7-2	TRBD1	TRBJ1-3	-	TGTGCCAGCAGCCCTAATAGGGGACAGAAGCAAAACACCATATATTTT	CASSPNRGQKQNTIYF
TRBV29-1	TRBD2	TRBJ2-1	-	TGCAGCGTTGGCGTGACGGGGGGTGGGTACAATGAGCAGTTCTTC	CSVGVTGGGYNEQFF
TRBV3-1/TRBV3-2	-	TRBJ1-2	-	TGTGCCAGTAGCCAAGAGCTGACAGTACGGGATGGCTACACCTTC	CASSQELTVRDGYTF
TRBV18	-	TRBJ2-4	-	TGTGCCAGCTCACCCAGAAATACAGGGACCAAAAACATTCAGTACTTC	CASSPRNTGTKNIQYF
TRBV10-1	-	TRBJ1-6	-	TGCGCCTCCCACTTCGGGGGAGGAAATTCACCCCTCCACTTT	CASHFGGGNSPLHF
TRBV5-1	-	TRBJ1-4	-	TGCGCCAGCAGCTTGGCCGGAGGGGCGCATGAAAAACTGTTTTTT	CASSLAGGAHEKLFF
TRBV9	TRBD2	TRBJ2-3	-	TGTGCCAGCAGCTCGAGCGGGGGGCTGACAGATACGCAGTATTTT	CASSSSGGLTDTQYF
TRBV18	-	TRBJ2-5	-	TGTGCCAGCTCCCCCTCCAAGGGGCACCAAGAGACCCAGTACTTC	CASSPSKGHQETQYF
TRBV11-3	TRBD1	TRBJ2-2	-	TGTGCCAGCAGCGGTATACAGGGGAGCGGGGAGCTGTTTTTT	CASSGIQGSGELFF
TRBV5-1	-	TRBJ2-3	few	TGCGCCAGCAGCTGGGGGACTCCTCCACGCACAGATACGCAGTATTTT	CASSWGTPPRTDTQYF
TRBV6-5	-	TRBJ1-4	-	TGTGCCAGCAGTTACGGAGCAACTAATGAAAAACTGTTTTTT	CASSYGATNEKLFF
TRBV7-3	-	TRBJ2-3	-	TGTGCCAGCATCCCACCAGGGGAGAAGTCGTCAGATACGCAGTATTTT	CASIPPGEKSSDTQYF